Listed here are 25 T cell receptor beta chains from one sample, sequenced in a study of blood T cells in healthy people across ages. Then a second PCR, running about 6 to 11 cycles, was carried out with a sample-barcoded 5' primer and a J-beta primer mix. TCRdb processed the 5' RACE reads anew with MiXCR; each CDR3 protein has one entry. The sample records 1.8 million or so distinct CDR3 sequences, roughly two fifths being singletons. Sequenced material: blood. The receptor source for this set is a human donor in good health.

V usage is TRBV12-3 or TRBV12-4 and J usage is TRBJ2-6; D unclear. V was cut by 7 bases and J by 0 bases, with 10 bases left in between. The CDR3 extends over 15 amino acids. The CDR3 here is CASNVGSSGANVLTF. The DNA for the CDR3 is TGTGCCAGCAATGTAGGGTCCTCTGGGGCCAACGTCCTGACTTTC.

This clonotype was found a few times. V usage is TRBV25-1 and J usage is TRBJ2-7; D perhaps matches TRBD2 (6 bases). V was pared by 3 bases and J by 2 bases, with 11 bases between. Germline CDR1 and CDR2: MGHDK and SYGVNS. The CDR3 sequence is 14 residues long. DNA of the CDR3: TGTGCCAGCAGTGATCGGGGGTTCGCCTACGAGCAGTACTTC. It yields the protein CASSDRGFAYEQYF.

V usage is TRBV4-2 and J usage is TRBJ2-3, with D uncertain. V was clipped by 1 base and J by 4 bases, with 6 bases between them. Germline lookup yields CDR1 LGHNA and CDR2 YNFKEQ. The CDR3 totals 13 residues. The CDR3 reads CASSQGYADTQYF. The CDR3 nucleotides read TGTGCCAGCAGCCAAGGTTATGCAGATACGCAGTATTTT.

This chain uses TRBV2 with TRBJ2-1, with D possibly matching TRBD1 (5 bases). V was trimmed by 4 bases and J by 10 bases, leaving 23 bases between them. Germline V gene lookup returns CDR1 SNHLY and CDR2 FYNNEI. The CDR3 sequence is 16 residues long. DNA of the CDR3: TGTGCCAGCAGTGTTCCCGTGGACATAATCATCTACGAGCAGTTCTTC. This translates into CASSVPVDIIIYEQFF.

The chain joins TRBV29-1 to TRBJ2-1; the D is unclear. The J call may be incorrect, as the DNA end agrees better with TRBJ2-7. Germline CDR1 reads SQVTM; CDR2 reads ANQGSEA. This CDR3 contains 12 residues. The CDR3 nucleotides are TGCAGAGGATCTTCCTCCTACAATGAGCAGTACTTC. Translation: CRGSSSYNEQYF.

V usage is TRBV4-1 and J usage is TRBJ1-2; weak D call: TRBD1 (5 bases). The ends were cut back, 1 base at V and 9 bases at J, with 6 bases in the middle. The CDR3 is 11 amino acids. The germline V gene encodes CDR1 MGHRA and CDR2 YSYEKL. The CDR3 DNA sequence: TGCGCCAGCAGCCAAGGGACAAGCTACACCTTC. Translated: CASSQGTSYTF.

The rearrangement joins TRBV12-5 to TRBJ1-5; 8 nucleotides line up with TRBD1. The V segment lost 3 bases and the J segment 3 bases; nucleotides outside the gene matches: 4. The CDR3 loop spans 15 amino acids. Germline V gives CDR1 LGHNT, CDR2 FRNRAP. Here the CDR3 DNA reads TGTGCTAGTGGTTTCAAGACAGGGGCCAATCAGCCCCAGCATTTT. Its translation: CASGFKTGANQPQHF.

This clonotype was counted a few times. This rearrangement joins TRBV20-1 to TRBJ2-1, with D possibly being TRBD1 or TRBD2 (5 bases each). V lost 4 bases to trimming and J lost 5 bases, with 18 bases between them. Germline CDR1 and CDR2: DFQATT and SNEGSKA (reference sequence). The CDR3 contains 15 residues. The CDR3 loop reads CSAIGASRGDNEQFF. In DNA form, the CDR3 reads TGCAGTGCTATAGGGGCTAGCAGAGGGGACAATGAGCAGTTCTTC.

The chain recombines TRBV7-9 with TRBJ2-7; D ambiguous. Germline V gene data show CDR1 as SEHNR and CDR2 as FQNEAQ (reference sequence). The CDR3 has 13 amino acids. The V end lost 2 bases, the J end lost 6 bases, and 11 bases lay between the germline ends. In DNA form, the CDR3 reads TGTGCCAGCAGCTTACGGTCCTCCGTCGAGCAGTACTTC. Translated, it gives CASSLRSSVEQYF.

The chain joins TRBV7-9 to TRBJ2-5; TRBD1 or TRBD2 may be the D gene (5 bases each). The germline V gene has CDR1 SEHNR and CDR2 FQNEAQ (reference sequence). V dropped 6 bases and J dropped 3 bases, with 17 bases sitting between them. The CDR3 covers 15 residues. The CDR3 sequence is CASSLGDLGEETQYF. The CDR3 region has the DNA TGTGCCAGCAGTCTCGGGGACCTTGGGGAAGAGACCCAGTACTTC.

The chain recombines TRBV7-2 with TRBJ2-1; D not resolved. The CDR3 sequence is 16 residues long. The V end was cut by 0 bases, the J end by 3 bases, with 12 bases between. Germline CDR1 SGHTA, CDR2 FQGNSA. CDR3 protein: CASSLAPLGFYNEQFF. The CDR3 coding sequence is TGTGCCAGCAGCTTAGCCCCCTTGGGGTTCTACAATGAGCAGTTCTTC.

This clonotype was counted at least ten times. The rearrangement joins TRBV12-3 or TRBV12-4 to TRBJ2-3; 7 bases line up with TRBD1. V shed 6 bases and J 3 bases; nucleotides not matched to a gene: 6. The CDR3 runs 14 residues. The CDR3 nucleotides are TGTGCCAGCAGCCGGACAGGATTAACAGATACGCAGTATTTT. Amino acids: CASSRTGLTDTQYF.

This clonotype was counted between two and nine times. The chain employs TRBV6-2 or TRBV6-3 and TRBJ1-2, with D perhaps TRBD1 (6 bases). This CDR3 is 14 amino acids long. With 6 bases removed from V and 1 base from J, the gap between germline ends came to 12 bases. Germline loops: CDR1 MNHEY, CDR2 SVGEGT. The CDR3 loop reads CASSEQGFNYGYTF. CDR3 in DNA: TGTGCCAGCAGCGAACAGGGTTTTAACTATGGCTACACCTTC.

This clonotype has a handful of counts. The rearrangement joins TRBV29-1 to TRBJ2-5; a possible D gene is TRBD1 (6 bases). The V end lost 0 bases, the J end lost 7 bases, and 9 bases lay between the germline ends. From germline, CDR1 is SQVTM and CDR2 ANQGSEA. There are 12 residues in the CDR3. As DNA, the CDR3 is TGCAGCGTTGAAGAGCAGGGGACGACCCAGTACTTC. It codes for CSVEEQGTTQYF.

This clonotype has a handful of counts. The CDR3 DNA reads as TGCAGTGCTCGGGGACTAGACAGGGATGAGCAGTTCTTC. Translating gives CSARGLDRDEQFF. V is TRBV20-1 and J is TRBJ2-1, with D possibly TRBD2 on 8 matching bases. CDR1 and CDR2 (germline): DFQATT, SNEGSKA (reference sequence). The CDR3 is made up of 13 amino acids. V dropped 5 bases and J dropped 8 bases, with 16 bases sitting between them.

CDR3 coding DNA: TGCAGTGCTAGATTGTCCGGGACTAGCCTTCTCAATGAGCAGTTCTTC. It yields the protein CSARLSGTSLLNEQFF. J is TRBJ2-1 and V is TRBV20-1; the match to TRBD2 covers 9 bases. This CDR3 contains 16 residues. J was trimmed by 6 bases and V by 2 bases; bases with no gene match: 11. Germline CDR1 DFQATT, CDR2 SNEGSKA (reference sequence).

The gene calls are TRBV7-2 and TRBJ2-7; D could derive from TRBD1 or TRBD2 (7 bases each). V lost 5 bases to trimming and J lost 4 bases, with 15 bases between them. Per the germline V gene, CDR1 is SGHTA and CDR2 is FQGNSA. The CDR3 sequence is 14 residues long. The CDR3 region has the DNA TGTGCCAGCAGCACCAGGGGGGGCCGATACGAGCAGTACTTC. Translation gives CASSTRGGRYEQYF.

The CDR3 region has the DNA TGTGCCAGCAAGGGACCAGGTAACACAGATACGCAGTATTTT. This encodes CASKGPGNTDTQYF. V is TRBV12-3 or TRBV12-4 and J is TRBJ2-3; possibly TRBD1 or TRBD2 for D (5 bases each). The CDR3 consists of 14 residues. V was trimmed by 7 bases and J by 2 bases, leaving 13 bases between them.

This clonotype was detected a few times. This chain connects TRBV14 to TRBJ2-7, with TRBD1 identical over 7 bases. The CDR3 has 16 residues. With 3 bases clipped from V and 2 bases from J, the junction kept 10 bases outside the gene matches. CDR1 SGHDN and CDR2 FVKESK come from the germline V gene. The CDR3 reads CASSQHDREGTYEQYF. CDR3 sequence (DNA): TGTGCCAGCAGCCAGCACGACAGGGAAGGGACCTACGAGCAGTACTTC.

This CDR3 is CSARVVDEQYF. CDR3 nucleotides: TGCAGTGCTAGAGTAGTTGACGAGCAGTACTTC. The chain couples TRBV20-1 to TRBJ2-7, with D hard to call. V gave up 1 base and J gave up 5 bases, with 6 bases separating them. CDR1 is DFQATT, CDR2 SNEGSKA, per germline (reference sequence). This CDR3 has 11 amino acids.

This clonotype was recorded only once. The chain links TRBV6-2 or TRBV6-3 to TRBJ2-5, with D maybe TRBD1 (6 bases). The assigned J gene may be wrong: the sequence end matches TRBJ2-7 better. There are 13 residues in the CDR3. Germline lookup yields CDR1 MNHEY and CDR2 SVGEGT. Here the CDR3 DNA reads TGTGCCAGCAGAGCAACAGGGCTGGGCGAGCAGTACTTC. Protein sequence: CASRATGLGEQYF.

In its sample, this clonotype was seen once. The junction and the germline gene differ at one end; a read error may be behind it. The chain joins TRBV4-1 to TRBJ1-4; a weak D match, TRBD1 (5 bases). CDR3 length equals 14 residues. Germline loops: CDR1 MGHRA, CDR2 YSYEKL. CDR3 in DNA: TGCGCCAGCCGGGGCACAGGTATAAGGGAAAAACCGTTTTTT. It yields the protein CASRGTGIREKPFF.

The V and J genes are TRBV7-9 and TRBJ1-2; D unresolved. V was pared by 5 bases and J by 8 bases, with 18 bases between. This CDR3 has 14 amino acids. Germline CDR1 is SEHNR and CDR2 is FQNEAQ (reference sequence). In DNA, the CDR3 is TGTGCCAGCAGCGGACGGAACCTAGTGTACGGCTACACCTTC. This encodes CASSGRNLVYGYTF. The variable domain in full, with the rest retrieved from reference TRBV7-9 and TRBJ1-2, is DTGVSQNPRHKITKRGQNVTFRCDPISEHNRLYWYRQTLGQGPEFLTYFQNEAQLEKSRLLSDRFSAERPKGSFSTLEIQRTEQGDSAMYLCASSGRNLVYGYTFGSGTRLTVV.

This clonotype was counted only a few times. This chain joins TRBV20-1 and TRBJ2-1, with D perhaps assigned TRBD1 or TRBD2 (5 bases each). Germline assignment: CDR1 DFQATT and CDR2 SNEGSKA (reference sequence). V was clipped by 6 bases and J by 12 bases, with 15 bases between them. This CDR3 has 11 amino acids. CDR3 bases: TGCAGTGCACAGTTGGGGGATGGGCAGTTCTTC. It is translated as CSAQLGDGQFF.

This clonotype has only a few counts. V usage is TRBV7-2 and J usage is TRBJ2-1; D perhaps matches TRBD1 (5 bases). This CDR3 contains 15 residues. Deletions cut 1 base from V and 12 bases from J, with 19 bases between. Germline V gives CDR1 SGHTA, CDR2 FQGNSA. Here the CDR3 reads CASSLEGRVRIGQFF. The CDR3, as DNA: TGTGCCAGCAGCTTAGAGGGCAGGGTAAGGATCGGGCAGTTCTTC.